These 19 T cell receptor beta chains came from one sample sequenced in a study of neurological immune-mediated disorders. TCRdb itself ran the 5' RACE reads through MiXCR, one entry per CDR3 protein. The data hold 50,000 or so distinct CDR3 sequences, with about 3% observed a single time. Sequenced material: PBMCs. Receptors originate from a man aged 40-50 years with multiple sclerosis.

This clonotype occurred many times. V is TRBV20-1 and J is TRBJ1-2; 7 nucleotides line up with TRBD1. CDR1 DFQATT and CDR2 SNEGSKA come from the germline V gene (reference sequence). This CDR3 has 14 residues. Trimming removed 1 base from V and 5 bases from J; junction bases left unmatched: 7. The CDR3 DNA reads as TGCAGTGCTAGAGCTACAGGGGATGGGTATGGCTACACCTTC. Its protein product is CSARATGDGYGYTF.

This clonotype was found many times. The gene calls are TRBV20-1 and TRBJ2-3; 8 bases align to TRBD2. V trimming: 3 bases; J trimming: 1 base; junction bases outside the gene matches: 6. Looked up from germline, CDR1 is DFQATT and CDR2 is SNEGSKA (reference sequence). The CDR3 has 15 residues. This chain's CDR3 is CSASPRRGGTDTQYF. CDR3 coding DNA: TGCAGTGCTAGCCCCCGGCGGGGGGGCACAGATACGCAGTATTTT.

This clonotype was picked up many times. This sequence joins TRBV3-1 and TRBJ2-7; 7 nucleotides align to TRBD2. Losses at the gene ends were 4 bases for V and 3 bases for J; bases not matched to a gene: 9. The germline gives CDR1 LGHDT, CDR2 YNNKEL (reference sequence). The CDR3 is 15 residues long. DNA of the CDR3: TGTGCCAGCAGCCTAGCGGGCAGGGCGGACTACGAGCAGTACTTC. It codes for CASSLAGRADYEQYF.

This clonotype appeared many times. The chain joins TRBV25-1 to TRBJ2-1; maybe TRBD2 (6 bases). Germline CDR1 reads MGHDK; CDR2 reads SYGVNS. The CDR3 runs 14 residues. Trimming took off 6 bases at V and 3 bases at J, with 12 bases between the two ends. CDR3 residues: CASSPGTHYNEQFF. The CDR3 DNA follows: TGTGCCAGCAGCCCCGGGACTCACTACAATGAGCAGTTCTTC.

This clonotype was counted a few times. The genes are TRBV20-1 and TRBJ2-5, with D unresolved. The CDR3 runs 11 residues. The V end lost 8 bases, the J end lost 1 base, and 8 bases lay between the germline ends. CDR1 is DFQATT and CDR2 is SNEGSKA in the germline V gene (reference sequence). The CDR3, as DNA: TGCAGTCGAACGGCCCAAGAGACCCAGTACTTC. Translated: CSRTAQETQYF.

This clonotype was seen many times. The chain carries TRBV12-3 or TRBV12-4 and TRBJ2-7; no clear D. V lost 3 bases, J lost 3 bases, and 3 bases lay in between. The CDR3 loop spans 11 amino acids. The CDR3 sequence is CASSFNYEQYF. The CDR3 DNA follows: TGTGCCAGCAGTTTCAACTACGAGCAGTACTTC.

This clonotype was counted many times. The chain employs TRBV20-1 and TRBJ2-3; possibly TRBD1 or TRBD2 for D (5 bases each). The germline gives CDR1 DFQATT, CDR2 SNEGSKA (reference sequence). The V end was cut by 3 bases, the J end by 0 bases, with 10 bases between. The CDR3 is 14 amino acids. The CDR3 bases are TGCAGTGCTAGTTCGAGGGGCAGCACAGATACGCAGTATTTT. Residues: CSASSRGSTDTQYF.

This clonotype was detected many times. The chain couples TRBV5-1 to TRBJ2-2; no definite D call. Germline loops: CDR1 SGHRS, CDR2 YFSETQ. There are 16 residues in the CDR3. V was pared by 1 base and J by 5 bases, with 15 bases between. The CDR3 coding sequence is TGCGCCAGCAGCTTGAAGGCCGCCGACGGGACCGGGGAGCTGTTTTTT. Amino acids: CASSLKAADGTGELFF.

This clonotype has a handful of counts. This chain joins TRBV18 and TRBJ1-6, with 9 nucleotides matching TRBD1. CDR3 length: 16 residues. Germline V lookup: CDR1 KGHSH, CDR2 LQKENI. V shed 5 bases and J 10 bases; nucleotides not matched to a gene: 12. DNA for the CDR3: TGTGCCAGCTCATCCCGTCGGGACAGGGTTGAGTCACCCCTCCACTTT. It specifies CASSSRRDRVESPLHF.

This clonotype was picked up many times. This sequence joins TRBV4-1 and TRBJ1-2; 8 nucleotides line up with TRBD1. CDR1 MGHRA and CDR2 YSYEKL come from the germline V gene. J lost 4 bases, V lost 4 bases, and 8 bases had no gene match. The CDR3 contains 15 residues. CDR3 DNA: TGCGCCAGCAGCCGAAAGGACAGGGAACGCTATGGCTACACCTTC. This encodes CASSRKDRERYGYTF.

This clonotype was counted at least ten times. CDR3 sequence (DNA): TGCAGTGCTAGAGATCTAGGACTACAAGAGACCCAGTACTTC. Its translation is CSARDLGLQETQYF. The chain links TRBV20-1 to TRBJ2-5, with a weak D call TRBD2 (6 bases). Germline CDR1 DFQATT, CDR2 SNEGSKA (reference sequence). The CDR3 length is 14 residues. V lost 0 bases and J 2 bases, leaving 10 bases between the germline ends.

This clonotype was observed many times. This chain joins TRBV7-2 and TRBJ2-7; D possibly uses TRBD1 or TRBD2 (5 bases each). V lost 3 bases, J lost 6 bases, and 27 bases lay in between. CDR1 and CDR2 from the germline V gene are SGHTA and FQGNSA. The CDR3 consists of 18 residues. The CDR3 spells CASSLPPFRDDHPSEQYF. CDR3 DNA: TGTGCCAGCAGCTTGCCGCCCTTCAGGGACGATCACCCCTCCGAGCAGTACTTC.

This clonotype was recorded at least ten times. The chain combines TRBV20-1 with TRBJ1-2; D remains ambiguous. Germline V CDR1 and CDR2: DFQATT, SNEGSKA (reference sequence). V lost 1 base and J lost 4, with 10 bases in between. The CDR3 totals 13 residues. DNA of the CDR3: TGCAGTGCTAGAGTTTCCGGAGGCTATGGCTACACCTTC. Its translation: CSARVSGGYGYTF.

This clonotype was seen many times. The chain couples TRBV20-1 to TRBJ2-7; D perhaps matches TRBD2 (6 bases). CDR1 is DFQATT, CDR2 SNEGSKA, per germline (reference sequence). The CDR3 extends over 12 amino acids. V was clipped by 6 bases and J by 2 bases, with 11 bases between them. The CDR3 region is CSAVLATYEQYF. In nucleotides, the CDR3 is TGCAGTGCCGTACTAGCCACCTACGAGCAGTACTTC.

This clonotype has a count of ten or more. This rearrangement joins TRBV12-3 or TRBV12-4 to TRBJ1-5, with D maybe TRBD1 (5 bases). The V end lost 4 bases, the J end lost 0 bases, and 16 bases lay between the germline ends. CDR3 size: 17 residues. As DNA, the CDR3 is TGTGCCAGCAGTTCCCACGGGGGACTCTATAGCAATCAGCCCCAGCATTTT. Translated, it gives CASSSHGGLYSNQPQHF.

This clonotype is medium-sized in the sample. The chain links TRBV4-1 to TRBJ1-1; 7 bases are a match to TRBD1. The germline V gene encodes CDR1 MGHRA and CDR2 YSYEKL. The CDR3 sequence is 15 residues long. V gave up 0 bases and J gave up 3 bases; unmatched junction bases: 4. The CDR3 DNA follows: TGCGCCAGCAGCCAAGAAGTAACAGGGGACACTGAAGCTTTCTTT. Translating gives CASSQEVTGDTEAFF.

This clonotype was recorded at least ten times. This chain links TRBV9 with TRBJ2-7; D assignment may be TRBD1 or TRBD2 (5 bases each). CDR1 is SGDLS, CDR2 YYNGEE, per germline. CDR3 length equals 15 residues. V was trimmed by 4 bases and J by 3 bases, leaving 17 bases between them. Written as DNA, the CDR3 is TGTGCCAGCAGCCCCCACCCCCCAGGGAGCTACGAGCAGTACTTC. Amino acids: CASSPHPPGSYEQYF.

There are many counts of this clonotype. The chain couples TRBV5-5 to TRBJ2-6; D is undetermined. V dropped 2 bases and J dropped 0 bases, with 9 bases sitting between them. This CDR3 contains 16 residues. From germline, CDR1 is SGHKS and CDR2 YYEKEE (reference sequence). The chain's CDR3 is CASSLVEDSGANVLTF. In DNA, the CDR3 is TGTGCCAGCAGCTTAGTGGAAGACTCTGGGGCCAACGTCCTGACTTTC.

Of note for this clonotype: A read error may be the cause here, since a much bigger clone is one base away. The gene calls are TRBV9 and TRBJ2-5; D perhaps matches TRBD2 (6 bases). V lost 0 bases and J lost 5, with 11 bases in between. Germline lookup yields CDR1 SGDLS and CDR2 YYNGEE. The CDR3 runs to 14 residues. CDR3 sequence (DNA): TGTGCCAGCAGCGTAGCCAAGGGGAGGGAGACCCAGTACTTC. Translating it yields CASSVAKGRETQYF.